Listed below are T cell receptor beta chains from one sample, sequenced in a study of T cell repertoires in cytomegalovirus infection. One entry per CDR3 protein results from TCRdb running MiXCR on the reads. The repertoire holds about 490,000 distinct CDR3 sequences, with approximately 15% as singletons. The sample was CD8+ T cells from PBMCs. The receptors stem from a human donor in good health (CMV status not recorded). Some clones in this sample may be carry-over from other donors' samples. The CDR3 runs from the conserved cysteine through the conserved F or W. A D gene is named only where the DNA matches it firmly. Expanded clones are given a class, and other clones once, few, many or no size at all.

V,length,size,J,D,CDR3,DNA
TRBV7-6,13,many,TRBJ2-7,TRBD2,CASIGSGSYEQYF,TGTGCCAGCATCGGTAGCGGGTCCTACGAGCAGTACTTC
TRBV5-8,17,NA,TRBJ1-5,TRBD1,CASSLRQGAIRNQPQHF,TGTGCCAGCAGCTTGAGGCAGGGGGCAATCAGGAATCAGCCCCAGCATTTT
TRBV12-3/TRBV12-4,15,few,TRBJ2-7,TRBD2,CASSLASGRIYEQYF,TGTGCCAGCAGTTTAGCTAGCGGGAGAATCTACGAGCAGTACTTC
TRBV20-1,14,NA,TRBJ1-1,NA,CSAPSGETNTEAFF,TGCAGTGCCCCCAGCGGAGAAACGAACACTGAAGCTTTCTTT
TRBV12-3/TRBV12-4,13,NA,TRBJ1-1,NA,CASSLREATEAFF,TGTGCCAGCAGTTTAAGGGAAGCCACTGAAGCTTTCTTT
TRBV5-4,14,NA,TRBJ2-7,NA,CASNSRDSGHEQYF,TGTGCCAGCAACTCGCGGGACAGTGGGCACGAGCAGTACTTC
TRBV7-9,15,few,TRBJ1-2,TRBD1,CASSLAPGQGGGYTF,TGTGCCAGCAGCTTAGCGCCGGGGCAGGGGGGCGGCTACACCTTC
TRBV6-5,16,many,TRBJ2-2,TRBD2,CASSPRLAGNTGELFF,TGTGCCAGCAGTCCCCGTTTAGCGGGGAACACCGGGGAGCTGTTTTTT
TRBV12-3/TRBV12-4,14,many,TRBJ1-1,NA,CASSLVSPNTEAFF,TGTGCCAGCAGTTTAGTCAGCCCGAACACTGAAGCTTTCTTT
TRBV19,15,many,TRBJ1-5,NA,CASSMSRRSNQPQHF,TGTGCCAGTAGTATGTCCAGGAGGAGCAATCAGCCCCAGCATTTT
TRBV5-8,15,few,TRBJ1-2,NA,CASSFGRGENYGYTF,TGTGCCAGCAGCTTCGGCAGGGGTGAAAACTATGGCTACACCTTC
TRBV28,14,NA,TRBJ2-7,NA,CASSFLDRRVEQYF,TGTGCCAGCAGTTTTTTAGATAGAAGGGTCGAGCAGTACTTC
TRBV15,14,many,TRBJ2-7,TRBD1,CATSRSGQNYEQYF,TGTGCCACCAGCAGGTCGGGACAGAACTACGAGCAGTACTTC
TRBV20-1,13,NA,TRBJ2-7,TRBD1,CSASTGASYEQYF,TGCAGTGCTAGCACAGGGGCCTCCTACGAGCAGTACTTC
TRBV4-1,17,few,TRBJ1-1,NA,CASSQDGEGRPNTEAFF,TGCGCCAGCAGCCAAGATGGCGAGGGAAGGCCGAACACTGAAGCTTTCTTT
TRBV7-8,12,many,TRBJ2-2,NA,CASSPEPGELFF,TGTGCCAGCAGCCCGGAACCCGGGGAGCTGTTTTTT
TRBV6-1,14,many,TRBJ2-7,TRBD2,CASTGLASAYEQYF,TGTGCCAGCACAGGACTAGCCAGCGCCTACGAGCAGTACTTC
TRBV5-4,14,NA,TRBJ1-2,TRBD1,CASSFWGQFYGYTF,TGTGCCAGCAGCTTTTGGGGACAGTTCTATGGCTACACCTTC
TRBV27,14,few,TRBJ1-4,NA,CASSWERGGEKLFF,TGTGCCAGCAGTTGGGAAAGGGGTGGAGAAAAACTGTTTTTT
TRBV9,16,few,TRBJ1-1,NA,CASSVIQGPMNTEAFF,TGTGCCAGCAGCGTAATCCAGGGGCCAATGAACACTGAAGCTTTCTTT
TRBV2,15,NA,TRBJ1-5,NA,CASSVVRGLHQPQHF,TGTGCCAGCAGTGTGGTTAGGGGCCTCCATCAGCCCCAGCATTTT
TRBV7-9,18,few,TRBJ2-5,TRBD2,CASSLAHFLAELQETQYF,TGTGCCAGCAGCTTAGCTCATTTTCTAGCGGAGCTGCAAGAGACCCAGTACTTC
TRBV6-5,16,few,TRBJ1-1,NA,CASSSVMSIGDTEAFF,TGTGCCAGCAGTTCCGTTATGAGCATTGGGGACACTGAAGCTTTCTTT
TRBV19,17,many,TRBJ2-6,NA,CASSIEAALSGANVLTF,TGTGCCAGTAGTATTGAGGCGGCTTTGTCCGGGGCCAACGTCCTGACTTTC
TRBV27,14,few,TRBJ2-1,NA,CASSLSPTYNEQFF,TGTGCCAGCAGTTTAAGCCCTACCTACAATGAGCAGTTCTTC
TRBV7-3,15,few,TRBJ1-1,TRBD1,CASSPGQGGNTEAFF,TGTGCCAGCAGCCCCGGACAGGGAGGGAACACTGAAGCTTTCTTT
TRBV12-5,14,many,TRBJ2-5,TRBD2,CASGSSGRDETQYF,TGTGCTAGTGGCTCAAGCGGGAGGGATGAGACCCAGTACTTC
TRBV28,14,many,TRBJ2-5,TRBD2,CASSGRGGQETQYF,TGTGCCAGCAGCGGACGGGGGGGTCAAGAGACCCAGTACTTC
TRBV7-8,16,NA,TRBJ2-2,NA,CASSLARGAKTGELFF,TGTGCAAGCAGCTTAGCCAGGGGCGCGAAAACCGGGGAGCTGTTTTTT
TRBV10-3,14,few,TRBJ1-5,NA,CAISESGVNQPQHF,TGTGCCATCAGTGAGTCAGGAGTCAATCAGCCCCAGCATTTT
TRBV12-3/TRBV12-4,13,many,TRBJ1-2,NA,CASSLPSNYGYTF,TGTGCCAGCAGTTTACCCTCTAACTATGGCTACACCTTC
TRBV19,15,NA,TRBJ2-2,NA,CASSISLGRTGELFF,TGTGCCAGTAGTATTTCCCTAGGCCGGACCGGGGAGCTGTTTTTT
TRBV2,12,few,TRBJ1-1,NA,CASSENGVRAFF,TGTGCCAGCAGTGAAAACGGGGTACGGGCTTTCTTT
TRBV15,13,NA,TRBJ1-2,NA,CATRAARGNGYTF,TGTGCCACCAGGGCGGCGAGGGGAAATGGCTACACCTTC
TRBV5-5,17,few,TRBJ1-2,TRBD1,CASSFRTGPNSNYGYTF,TGTGCCAGCAGCTTTCGGACAGGGCCTAATTCGAACTATGGCTACACCTTC
TRBV5-1,16,NA,TRBJ2-1,TRBD2,CASSAGLAGVSGEQFF,TGCGCCAGCAGCGCAGGACTAGCGGGAGTTTCTGGTGAGCAGTTCTTC
TRBV14,15,few,TRBJ2-7,TRBD2,CASSQSGGLPYEQYF,TGTGCCAGCAGCCAAAGCGGGGGCCTTCCCTACGAGCAGTACTTC
TRBV7-9,15,NA,TRBJ2-7,NA,CASSRSVHAPYEQYF,TGTGCCAGCAGCCGTTCTGTGCATGCGCCCTACGAGCAGTACTTC
TRBV4-1,14,few,TRBJ1-1,NA,CASSQDPQNTEAFF,TGCGCCAGCAGCCAAGACCCCCAGAACACTGAAGCTTTCTTT
TRBV7-3,13,many,TRBJ2-3,NA,CASSLTNTDTQYF,TGTGCCAGCAGCTTAACGAACACAGATACGCAGTATTTT
TRBV4-1,15,NA,TRBJ1-1,NA,CASSQGLGTDTEAFF,TGCGCCAGCAGCCAAGGCTTGGGCACAGACACTGAAGCTTTCTTT
TRBV5-6,14,many,TRBJ1-4,TRBD1,CASSPGTGVEKLFF,TGTGCCAGCAGCCCCGGGACAGGGGTTGAAAAACTGTTTTTT
TRBV6-5,18,many,TRBJ2-7,NA,CASSYSNPAGLPPDEQYF,TGTGCCAGCAGTTACTCTAACCCCGCGGGACTCCCTCCAGACGAGCAGTACTTC
TRBV4-1,12,many,TRBJ2-5,TRBD1,CASSQDRETQYF,TGTGCCAGCAGCCAGGACAGGGAGACCCAGTACTTC
TRBV5-5,13,many,TRBJ2-7,NA,CASRDQGAYEQYF,TGTGCCAGCCGGGACCAGGGAGCCTACGAGCAGTACTTC
TRBV20-1,13,few,TRBJ2-1,TRBD1,CSAFGTGNGEQFF,TGCAGTGCCTTCGGGACAGGGAACGGTGAGCAGTTCTTC
TRBV7-3,16,NA,TRBJ2-3,TRBD2,CASGRWTSGRADTQYF,TGTGCCAGCGGCCGCTGGACTAGCGGGAGGGCAGATACGCAGTATTTT
TRBV11-2,13,many,TRBJ1-4,TRBD1,CASSLTGHEKLFF,TGTGCCAGCAGCTTGACAGGGCATGAAAAACTGTTTTTT
TRBV7-8,16,many,TRBJ2-1,NA,CASSLLGVSSYNEQFF,TGTGCCAGCAGCTTACTGGGCGTTAGCTCCTACAATGAGCAGTTCTTC
TRBV12-3/TRBV12-4,16,many,TRBJ2-2,NA,CASSLGTEVGAGELFF,TGTGCCAGCAGTTTAGGGACCGAAGTCGGGGCCGGGGAGCTGTTTTTT
TRBV27,20,many,TRBJ2-3,TRBD2,CASSHRTSGRAQPSTDTQYF,TGTGCCAGCAGTCACCGGACTAGCGGGAGAGCCCAGCCTAGCACAGATACGCAGTATTTT
TRBV2,17,NA,TRBJ2-3,TRBD2,CASSEELAGYATDTQYF,TGTGCCAGCAGTGAAGAGCTAGCGGGGTATGCCACAGATACGCAGTATTTT
TRBV27,15,few,TRBJ1-5,TRBD1,CASSSATGGNQPQHF,TGTGCCAGCAGTTCCGCGACAGGGGGCAATCAGCCCCAGCATTTT
TRBV12-3/TRBV12-4,16,many,TRBJ2-3,TRBD2,CASSSALAVTRDTQYF,TGTGCCAGCAGTTCAGCACTAGCGGTAACTCGGGATACGCAGTATTTT
TRBV11-2,14,many,TRBJ1-1,NA,CASSFGWANTEAFF,TGTGCCAGCAGCTTTGGATGGGCTAACACTGAAGCTTTCTTT